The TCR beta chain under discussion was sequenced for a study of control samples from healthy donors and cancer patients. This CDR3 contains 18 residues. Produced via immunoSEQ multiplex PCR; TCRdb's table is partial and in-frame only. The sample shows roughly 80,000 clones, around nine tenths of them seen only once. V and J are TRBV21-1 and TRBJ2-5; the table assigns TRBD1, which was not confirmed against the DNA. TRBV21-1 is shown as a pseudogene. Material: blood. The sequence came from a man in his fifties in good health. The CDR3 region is CASSVTSKQGKGQETQYF. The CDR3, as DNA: TGTGCCAGCAGCGTTACCTCTAAACAGGGAAAAGGCCAAGAGACCCAGTACTTC.